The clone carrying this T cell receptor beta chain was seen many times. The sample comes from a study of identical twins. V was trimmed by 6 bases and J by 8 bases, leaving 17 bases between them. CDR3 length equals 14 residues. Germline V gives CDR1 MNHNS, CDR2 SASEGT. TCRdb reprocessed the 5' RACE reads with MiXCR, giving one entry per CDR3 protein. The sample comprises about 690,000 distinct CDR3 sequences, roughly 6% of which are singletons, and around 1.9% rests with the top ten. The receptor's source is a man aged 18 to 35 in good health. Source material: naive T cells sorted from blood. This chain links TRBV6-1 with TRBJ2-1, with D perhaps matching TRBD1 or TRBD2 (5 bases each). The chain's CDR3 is CASSGDGPAYEQFF. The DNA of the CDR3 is TGTGCCAGCAGCGGGGACGGTCCCGCCTATGAGCAGTTCTTC.